The sequence of this TCR beta chain was determined in a study of Graves' ophthalmopathy and Graves' hyperthyroidism. The study amplified TCR beta CDR3 regions using RNA transcripts. First-round RT-PCR used HTBI primers; second-round multiplex PCR followed. TCRdb analysed the multiplex PCR reads with MiXCR anew, one entry per CDR3 protein. The sample holds about 480,000 distinct CDR3 sequences, about an eighth seen once. The germline V gene encodes CDR1 DFQATT and CDR2 SNEGSKA (reference sequence). This CDR3 region has 12 residues. This clonotype was seen ten or more times. What it binds is unknown. At one of its ends the junction is not consistent with the germline gene, which may arise from a read error. Moderate-to-severe activity, CAS ≥3, NOSPECS ≥4 and a duration under 3 months were seen in donors with ophthalmopathy. Overall study results and limits: Discriminating ophthalmopathy from stable hyperthyroidism, a 13-signature model attained a sensitivity of about 90% and a specificity of 81.08%.

The rearrangement links TRBV20-1 to TRBJ2-7; D is undetermined. The TCR was taken from a woman under 40 with Graves' ophthalmopathy. Sample: blood. This CDR3 is CSARDLGYEQCF. The DNA for the CDR3 is TGCAGTGCTAGAGATCTCGGGTACGAGCAGTGCTTC.